The 27 T cell receptor beta chains reported below all come from one sample, sequenced in a study of shared clonotypes between healthy human individuals. Sequencing was performed with immunoSEQ multiplex PCR; in TCRdb, only in-frame clones are kept and a portion is missing. Here the sample spans 1,500,000 or so clones, around 98.5% being singletons. What was sequenced was naive CD4+ T cells sorted from blood. Documented subset: CD45RA+ positively selected. The receptor source for this set is a man under 40 in good health.

CDR3 bases: TGTGGGGGACAGGGGGCGGCAGATACGCAGTATTTT. It translates to CGGQGAADTQYF. The V and J genes are TRBV5-3 and TRBJ2-3; the match to TRBD1 covers 12 bases. TRBV5-3 falls under the ORF class, with uncertain function. The CDR3 is made up of 12 amino acids.

The rearrangement links TRBV28 to TRBJ2-5; 8 nucleotides align to TRBD2. V trimming: 1 base; J trimming: 2 bases; junction bases outside the gene matches: 3. The CDR3 is made up of 15 amino acids. Germline CDR1 is MDHEN and CDR2 is SYDVKM. CDR3 region: CASSLYTGGQETQYF. Written as DNA, the CDR3 is TGTGCCAGCAGTTTATACACGGGAGGGCAAGAGACCCAGTACTTC.

The chain links TRBV14 to TRBJ1-1; TRBD1 agrees at 9 bases. With V trimmed by 4 bases and J by 3 bases, 6 bases remained unmatched. Germline V CDR1 and CDR2: SGHDN, FVKESK. CDR3 length: 15 residues. CDR3 DNA sequence: TGTGCCAGCAGCCGACGGACAGGGGCCGACACTGAAGCTTTCTTT. Translation gives CASSRRTGADTEAFF.

The rearrangement uses TRBV18 and TRBJ2-2; TRBD1 matches 10 bases. V lost 2 bases, J lost 4 bases, and 4 bases stayed unmatched. Germline loops: CDR1 KGHSH, CDR2 LQKENI. The CDR3 totals 16 residues. CDR3 DNA: TGTGCCAGCTCACCAGTAGGGACAGGGGCCACCGGGGAGCTGTTTTTT. It is translated as CASSPVGTGATGELFF.

CDR3 region: CASTHGLAGGYGGELFF. DNA of the CDR3: TGTGCCAGCACCCACGGACTAGCGGGAGGATATGGCGGGGAGCTGTTTTTT. The J gene is TRBJ2-2, the V gene TRBV11-2, with 14 bases matching TRBD2. CDR3 size: 17 residues. Trimming at V came to 7 bases and at J to 7 bases, leaving 11 bases not matched to a gene. Looked up from germline, CDR1 is SGHAT and CDR2 is FQNNGV.

This CDR3 reads CASRDRSTDTQYF. CDR3 bases: TGTGCCTCCCGGGACAGAAGCACAGATACGCAGTATTTT. The chain links TRBV10-3 to TRBJ2-3, with 7 positions matching TRBD1. CDR1 is ENHRY, CDR2 SYGVKD, per germline. The CDR3 contains 13 residues. Trimming cost V 11 bases and J 0 bases; bases outside gene matches: 5.

A single count supports this clone. The chain combines TRBV6-1 with TRBJ2-1, with D uncertain. Germline CDR1 reads MNHNS; CDR2 reads SASEGT. This CDR3 spans 13 amino acids. Deletions cut 4 bases from V and 10 bases from J, with 14 bases between. This chain's CDR3 is CASSVLEDSEQFF. The CDR3 region has the DNA TGTGCCAGCAGTGTACTGGAAGACTCCGAGCAGTTCTTC.

The CDR3 DNA sequence: TGTGCCAGCAGCTTACCTCGGGGGGACAGGGGGCCGGAGACCCAGTACTTC. Translation: CASSLPRGDRGPETQYF. This chain joins TRBV7-8 and TRBJ2-5, with 12 nucleotides matching TRBD1. Trimming at V came to 2 bases and at J to 5 bases, leaving 9 bases not matched to a gene. Germline assignment: CDR1 SGHVS and CDR2 FQNEAQ. This CDR3 region has 17 residues.

For this clone: This specimen includes other DNA sequences encoding the same CDR3. V is TRBV5-4 and J is TRBJ1-5; no clear D gene. This CDR3 is 13 amino acids long. The germline CDR1 and CDR2 sequences are SGHNT and YYREEE (reference sequence). Trimming left V 0 bases short and J 5 bases short, with 6 bases between. The CDR3 sequence: CASSLAGDQPQHF. The CDR3 nucleotides read TGTGCCAGCAGCTTGGCTGGGGATCAGCCCCAGCATTTT.

The rearrangement joins TRBV7-9 to TRBJ2-3, with 9 bases fitting TRBD1. Looked up from germline, CDR1 is SEHNR and CDR2 is FQNEAQ (reference sequence). Trimming cost V 8 bases and J 3 bases; bases outside gene matches: 3. The CDR3 consists of 13 residues. CDR3 coding DNA: TGTGCCAGCCGGGACAGGGAAACAGATACGCAGTATTTT. Protein product: CASRDRETDTQYF.

This chain uses TRBV11-2 with TRBJ1-1; D unclear. CDR3 length equals 13 residues. CDR1 SGHAT and CDR2 FQNNGV come from the germline V gene. V lost 2 bases and J lost 1, with 5 bases in between. The CDR3 protein is CASSLYRNTEAFF. In DNA, the CDR3 is TGTGCCAGCAGCTTATACAGGAACACTGAAGCTTTCTTT. Full variable domain (remainder filled in from reference TRBV11-2 and TRBJ1-1): EAGVAQSPRYKIIEKRQSVAFWCNPISGHATLYWYQQILGQGPKLLIQFQNNGVVDDSQLPKDRFSAERLKGVDSTLKIQPAKLEDSAVYLCASSLYRNTEAFFGQGTRLTVV.

V gene TRBV7-8 combines with J gene TRBJ2-6, with D uncertain. Germline lookup yields CDR1 SGHVS and CDR2 FQNEAQ. Trimming took off 7 bases at V and 4 bases at J, with 5 bases between the two ends. The CDR3 is 12 amino acids. CDR3 protein: CASTWGANVLTF. The CDR3 DNA is TGTGCCAGCACGTGGGGGGCCAACGTCCTGACTTTC.

The CDR3 nucleotides are TGTGCCTGGGGTGGTTTTGGCTACACCTTC. Protein sequence: CAWGGFGYTF. The V call is TRBV30, the J call TRBJ1-2, with unresolved D. Trimming cost V 5 bases and J 7 bases, with 8 bases left between them. CDR3 length equals 10 residues. Germline V gene data show CDR1 as GTSNPN and CDR2 as SVGIG (reference sequence).

This chain joins TRBV4-2 and TRBJ2-7, with 8 bases lining up with TRBD2. With V trimmed by 0 bases and J by 5 bases, 15 bases remained unmatched. This CDR3 is 18 amino acids long. From germline, CDR1 is LGHNA and CDR2 YNFKEQ. The CDR3 is CASSQDPVGPGGKNEQYF. The CDR3 DNA is TGTGCCAGCAGCCAAGATCCGGTGGGGCCGGGAGGGAAGAACGAGCAGTACTTC.

The chain combines TRBV29-1 with TRBJ2-1; D is possibly TRBD2 (5 bases). Trimming stripped 6 bases from V and 6 bases from J, with 12 bases between. Germline V gene data show CDR1 as SQVTM and CDR2 as ANQGSEA. The CDR3 has 12 residues. CDR3 sequence: CSVVTGLNEQFF. CDR3 coding DNA: TGCAGCGTGGTGACTGGACTCAATGAGCAGTTCTTC.

This chain links TRBV7-3 with TRBJ2-3; D might be TRBD1 (6 bases). The CDR3 loop spans 14 amino acids. V was clipped by 4 bases and J by 1 base, with 9 bases between them. CDR1 and CDR2 from the germline V gene are SGHTA and FQGTGA. The CDR3 DNA reads as TGTGCCAGCAGCTCCCGACAGGGCACAGATACGCAGTATTTT. Its translation: CASSSRQGTDTQYF.

The rearrangement links TRBV5-4 to TRBJ2-7; perhaps TRBD2 as D (6 bases). Germline values: CDR1 SGHNT, CDR2 YYREEE (reference sequence). V shed 0 bases and J shed 5 bases, with 15 bases lying between them. The CDR3 spans 15 residues. CDR3 residues: CASSLAGVLGNEQYF. The CDR3 nucleotides read TGTGCCAGCAGCTTGGCGGGGGTTTTGGGGAACGAGCAGTACTTC.

The chain employs TRBV9 and TRBJ2-2, with D tentatively TRBD1 (5 bases). V lost 0 bases and J lost 4, with 16 bases in between. The CDR3 covers 17 residues. Germline loops: CDR1 SGDLS, CDR2 YYNGEE. Here the CDR3 DNA reads TGTGCCAGCAGCGTAGAGGGCAGGGCAATAGTCACCGGGGAGCTGTTTTTT. This codes for CASSVEGRAIVTGELFF.

J is TRBJ2-7 and V is TRBV5-1; 7 bases align to TRBD2. Trimming removed 0 bases from V and 0 bases from J; junction bases left unmatched: 3. The CDR3 totals 15 residues. Germline V gene data show CDR1 as SGHRS and CDR2 as YFSETQ. The CDR3 is CASSLDGGGSYEQYF. The CDR3 DNA follows: TGCGCCAGCAGCTTGGATGGCGGGGGCTCCTACGAGCAGTACTTC.

As regards this clone: The same CDR3 is also encoded by other DNA sequences in this sample. The chain employs TRBV18 and TRBJ2-5; unclear D gene. Looked up from germline, CDR1 is KGHSH and CDR2 is LQKENI. The CDR3 has 14 amino acids. Trimming left V 1 base short and J 0 bases short, with 6 bases between. The CDR3 protein is CASSPLGHQETQYF. The CDR3 region has the DNA TGTGCCAGCTCACCACTTGGGCACCAAGAGACCCAGTACTTC. Drawing the rest from reference TRBV18 and TRBJ2-5, the complete variable domain is NAGVMQNPRHLVRRRGQEARLRCSPMKGHSHVYWYRQLPEEGLKFMVYLQKENIIDESGMPKERFSAEFPKEGPSILRIQQVVRGDSAAYFCASSPLGHQETQYFGPGTRLLVL.

The chain is built from TRBV6-5 and TRBJ2-1, with D possibly matching TRBD1 (5 bases). This CDR3 spans 11 amino acids. Germline CDR1 and CDR2: MNHEY and SVGAGI. The V end was cut by 8 bases, the J end by 8 bases, with 10 bases between. The CDR3 DNA is TGTGCCAGCCTTTGGGGCTATGAGCAGTTCTTC. Protein: CASLWGYEQFF.

This chain uses TRBV28 with TRBJ1-5; 7 bases fit TRBD1. This CDR3 contains 16 residues. Trimming cost V 6 bases and J 4 bases; bases outside gene matches: 12. Germline lookup yields CDR1 MDHEN and CDR2 SYDVKM. CDR3 DNA sequence: TGTGCCAGCAGCCCCCTTGGGTCAGGGGGAAATCAGCCCCAGCATTTT. Its translation: CASSPLGSGGNQPQHF.

The chain carries TRBV7-2 and TRBJ1-3; 7 bases match TRBD1. The V and J ends lost 5 bases and 2 bases, in that order; junction bases with no gene match: 12. The CDR3 totals 17 residues. The germline gives CDR1 SGHTA, CDR2 FQGNSA. CDR3 coding DNA: TGTGCCAGCAGCCCCATCGCAAGGGGGCGTACTGGAAACACCATATATTTT. Its translation is CASSPIARGRTGNTIYF. Drawing the rest from reference TRBV7-2 and TRBJ1-3, the complete variable domain is GAGVSQSPSNKVTEKGKDVELRCDPISGHTALYWYRQSLGQGLEFLIYFQGNSAPDKSGLPSDRFSAERTGGSVSTLTIQRTQQEDSAVYLCASSPIARGRTGNTIYFGEGSWLTVV.

V and J are TRBV9 and TRBJ2-3; 7 nucleotides line up with TRBD2. This CDR3 comprises 15 residues. Germline V lookup: CDR1 SGDLS, CDR2 YYNGEE. The V segment lost 1 base and the J segment 1 base; nucleotides outside the gene matches: 3. DNA of the CDR3: TGTGCCAGCAGCGTAATAAGCGGGGGCACAGATACGCAGTATTTT. Amino acid sequence: CASSVISGGTDTQYF.

The CDR3, as DNA: TGTGCCAGTAGTGTGCAAATGGGCCCCGCGGTAAACATTCAGTACTTC. It codes for CASSVQMGPAVNIQYF. V is TRBV19 and J is TRBJ2-4, with D uncertain. The CDR3 extends over 16 amino acids. Germline values: CDR1 LNHDA, CDR2 SQIVND (reference sequence). V was trimmed by 5 bases and J by 6 bases, leaving 20 bases between them.

The chain joins TRBV28 to TRBJ2-7; D is ambiguous. The CDR3 has 15 amino acids. From germline, CDR1 is MDHEN and CDR2 SYDVKM. Trimming took 3 bases from V and 0 from J, leaving 12 bases between them. CDR3 residues: CASSLATASSYEQYF. The CDR3 region has the DNA TGTGCCAGCAGTTTGGCGACGGCTAGCTCCTACGAGCAGTACTTC.

J is TRBJ2-4 and V is TRBV6-1; the D is unclear. V was clipped by 5 bases and J by 2 bases, with 13 bases between them. CDR1 is MNHNS, CDR2 SASEGT, per germline. This CDR3 region has 15 residues. CDR3 bases: TGTGCCAGCAGTAAAGGGTATGGGTCCAAAAACATTCAGTACTTC. It translates to CASSKGYGSKNIQYF.